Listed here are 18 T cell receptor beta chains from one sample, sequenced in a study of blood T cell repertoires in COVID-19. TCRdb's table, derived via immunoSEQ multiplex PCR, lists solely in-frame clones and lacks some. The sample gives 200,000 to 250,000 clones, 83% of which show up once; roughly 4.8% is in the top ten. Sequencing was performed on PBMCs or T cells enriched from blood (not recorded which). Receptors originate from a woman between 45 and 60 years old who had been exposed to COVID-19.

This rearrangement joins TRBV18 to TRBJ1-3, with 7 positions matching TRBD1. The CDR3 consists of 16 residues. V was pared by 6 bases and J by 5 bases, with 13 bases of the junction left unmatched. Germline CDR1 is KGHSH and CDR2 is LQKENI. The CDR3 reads CASSPQRGGGRNTIYF. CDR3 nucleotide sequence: TGTGCCAGCTCCCCTCAGCGAGGAGGGGGCCGAAACACCATATATTTT.

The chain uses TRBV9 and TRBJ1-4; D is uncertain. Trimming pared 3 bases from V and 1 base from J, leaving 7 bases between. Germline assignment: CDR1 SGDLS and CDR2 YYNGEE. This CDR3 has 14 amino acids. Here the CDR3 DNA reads TGTGCCAGCAGCGGAGGGTTAACTAATGAAAAACTGTTTTTT. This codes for CASSGGLTNEKLFF.

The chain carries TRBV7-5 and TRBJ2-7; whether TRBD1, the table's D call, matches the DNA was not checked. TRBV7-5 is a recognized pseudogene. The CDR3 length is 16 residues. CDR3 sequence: CVRSFLWDRDSYEQYF. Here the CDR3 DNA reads TGTGTCAGAAGCTTTTTGTGGGACAGAGACTCCTACGAGCAGTACTTC.

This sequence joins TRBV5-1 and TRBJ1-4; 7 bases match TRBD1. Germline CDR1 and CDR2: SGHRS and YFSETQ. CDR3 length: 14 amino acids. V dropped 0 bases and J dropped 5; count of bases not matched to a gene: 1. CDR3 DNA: TGCGCCAGCAGCTTGGAACAGGGGAATGAAAAACTGTTTTTT. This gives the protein CASSLEQGNEKLFF.

In nucleotides, the CDR3 is TGTGCCAGCACTCAGGGCTACGAGCAGTACTTC. Its translation is CASTQGYEQYF. V usage is TRBV6-5 and J usage is TRBJ2-7, with D perhaps TRBD1 (5 bases). CDR3 length: 11 amino acids. V lost 7 bases, J lost 3 bases, and 7 bases lay in between. In germline, CDR1 is MNHEY, CDR2 SVGAGI.

The CDR3 loop is CASSLAPDRGLARQPQHF. The CDR3 region has the DNA TGTGCCAGCAGCTTAGCGCCTGACAGGGGGCTGGCAAGACAGCCCCAGCATTTT. The chain recombines TRBV7-8 with TRBJ1-5, with TRBD1 matching 10 bases. V trimming: 0 bases; J trimming: 7 bases; junction bases outside the gene matches: 12. Germline CDR1 and CDR2: SGHVS and FQNEAQ. This CDR3 spans 18 amino acids.

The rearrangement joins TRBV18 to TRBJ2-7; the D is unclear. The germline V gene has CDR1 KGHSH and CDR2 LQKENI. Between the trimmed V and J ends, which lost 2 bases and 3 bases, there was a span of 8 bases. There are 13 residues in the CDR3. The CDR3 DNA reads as TGTGCCAGCTCACCAACACAGTTCTACGAGCAGTACTTC. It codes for CASSPTQFYEQYF.

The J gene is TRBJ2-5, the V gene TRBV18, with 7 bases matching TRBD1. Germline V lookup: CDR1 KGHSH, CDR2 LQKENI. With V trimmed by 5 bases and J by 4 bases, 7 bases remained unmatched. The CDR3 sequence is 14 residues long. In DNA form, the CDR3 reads TGTGCCAGCTCATCGACAGGGAAGCTAGAGACCCAGTACTTC. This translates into CASSSTGKLETQYF.

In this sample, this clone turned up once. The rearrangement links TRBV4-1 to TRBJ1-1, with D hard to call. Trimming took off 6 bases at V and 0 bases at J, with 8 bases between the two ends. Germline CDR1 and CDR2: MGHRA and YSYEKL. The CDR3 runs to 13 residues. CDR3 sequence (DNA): TGCGCCAGCAGGGCCACAGTGAACACTGAAGCTTTCTTT. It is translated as CASRATVNTEAFF.

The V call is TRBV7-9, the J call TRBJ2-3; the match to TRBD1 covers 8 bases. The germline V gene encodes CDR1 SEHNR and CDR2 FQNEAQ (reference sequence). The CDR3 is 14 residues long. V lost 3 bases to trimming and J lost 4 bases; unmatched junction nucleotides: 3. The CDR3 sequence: CASSFGQGSDTQYF. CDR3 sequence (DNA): TGTGCCAGCAGCTTCGGACAGGGTTCAGATACGCAGTATTTT.

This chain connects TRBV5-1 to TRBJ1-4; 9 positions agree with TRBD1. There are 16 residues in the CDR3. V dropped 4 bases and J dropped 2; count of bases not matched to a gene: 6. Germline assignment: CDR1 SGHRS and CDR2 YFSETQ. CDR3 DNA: TGCGCCAGCAGCACCGGACAGGGGTACACTAATGAAAAACTGTTTTTT. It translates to CASSTGQGYTNEKLFF.

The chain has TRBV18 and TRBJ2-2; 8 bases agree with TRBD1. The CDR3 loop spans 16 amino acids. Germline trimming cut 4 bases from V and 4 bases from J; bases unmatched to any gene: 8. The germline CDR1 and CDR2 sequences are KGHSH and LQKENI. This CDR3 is CASSRSGTGFTGELFF. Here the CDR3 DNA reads TGTGCCAGCTCACGATCCGGGACAGGTTTCACCGGGGAGCTGTTTTTT. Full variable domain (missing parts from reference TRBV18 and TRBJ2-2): NAGVMQNPRHLVRRRGQEARLRCSPMKGHSHVYWYRQLPEEGLKFMVYLQKENIIDESGMPKERFSAEFPKEGPSILRIQQVVRGDSAAYFCASSRSGTGFTGELFFGEGSRLTVL.

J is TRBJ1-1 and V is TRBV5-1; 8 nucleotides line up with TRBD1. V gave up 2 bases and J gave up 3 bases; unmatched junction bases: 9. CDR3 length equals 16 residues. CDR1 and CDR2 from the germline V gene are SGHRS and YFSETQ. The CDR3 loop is CASSFLRTGPHTEAFF. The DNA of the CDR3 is TGCGCCAGCAGCTTTTTGAGGACAGGGCCGCACACTGAAGCTTTCTTT.

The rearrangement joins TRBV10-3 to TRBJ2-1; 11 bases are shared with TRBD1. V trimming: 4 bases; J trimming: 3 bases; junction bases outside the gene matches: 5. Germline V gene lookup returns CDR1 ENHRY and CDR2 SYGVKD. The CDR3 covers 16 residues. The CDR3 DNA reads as TGTGCCATCAGTGTGGGGGACAGGGGGAACTACAATGAGCAGTTCTTC. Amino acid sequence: CAISVGDRGNYNEQFF.

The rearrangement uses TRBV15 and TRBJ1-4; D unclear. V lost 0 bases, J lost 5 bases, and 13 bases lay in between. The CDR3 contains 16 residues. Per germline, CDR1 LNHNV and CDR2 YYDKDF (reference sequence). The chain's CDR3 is CATSRDYPGINEKLFF. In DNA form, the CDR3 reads TGTGCCACCAGCAGAGATTATCCGGGGATCAATGAAAAACTGTTTTTT.

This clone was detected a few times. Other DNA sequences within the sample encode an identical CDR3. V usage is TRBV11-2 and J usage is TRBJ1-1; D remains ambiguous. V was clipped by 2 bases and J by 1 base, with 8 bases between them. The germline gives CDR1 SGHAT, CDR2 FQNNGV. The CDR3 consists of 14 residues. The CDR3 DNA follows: TGTGCCAGCAGCTTAACACGGGGGAACACTGAAGCTTTCTTT. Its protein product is CASSLTRGNTEAFF.

CDR3 loop: CAITRGEGTEAFF. CDR3 bases: TGTGCCATCACTCGGGGGGAGGGCACTGAAGCTTTCTTT. V is TRBV10-3 and J is TRBJ1-1, with D perhaps matching TRBD1 (5 bases). The germline CDR1 and CDR2 sequences are ENHRY and SYGVKD. The CDR3 has 13 residues. V shed 7 bases and J shed 4 bases, with 13 bases lying between them.

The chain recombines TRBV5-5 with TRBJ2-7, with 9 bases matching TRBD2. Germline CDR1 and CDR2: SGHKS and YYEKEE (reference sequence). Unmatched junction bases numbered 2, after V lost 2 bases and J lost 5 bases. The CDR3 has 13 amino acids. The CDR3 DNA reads TGTGCCAGCAGCTTAGCGGGGGGTGACGAGCAGTACTTC. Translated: CASSLAGGDEQYF.